This TCR beta chain was identified in a study of CD8 T cells in Susac syndrome. With 1 base removed from V and 6 bases from J, the gap between germline ends came to 10 bases. Germline V gene lookup returns CDR1 SGHTA and CDR2 FQGNSA. The CDR3 extends over 13 amino acids. RNA totalling roughly 0.45 to 1 ug underwent reverse transcription with random hexamers. It was immunoSEQ multiplex PCR that amplified TCR beta CDR3 across 54 Vbeta and 13 Jbeta. TCRdb recomputed calls from the immunoSEQ multiplex PCR reads with MiXCR, one row per CDR3 protein. The top ten hold roughly 0.098% of the sample, which has 90,000 to 150,000 distinct CDR3 sequences, roughly 94% seen once. The authors carried out high-throughput sequencing of TCR beta. They applied it to CD8+ and CD4+ T cells obtained from blood. TEMRA cells were FACS-enriched, and CD8+ and CD4+ T cells were isolated negatively.

This rearrangement joins TRBV7-2 to TRBJ2-7, with D possibly being TRBD2 (5 bases). The source is a human donor in good health. Source material: CD4+ T cells from PBMCs. CDR3 residues: CASSLGGPREQYF. The CDR3, as DNA: TGTGCCAGCAGCTTAGGAGGGCCGCGCGAGCAGTACTTC.